The 15 T cell receptor beta chains in this list originate from one sample, sequenced in a study of T cells in localized non-small cell lung cancer (dated by TCRdb to 2018 to 2020). The library was generated by the immunoSEQ multiplex PCR assay. What TCRdb holds here is the immuneACCESS table cut down to in-frame rearrangements. Part of the clones is not present; checked against another copy, under half of the missing clones reflect an unresolved V gene, and the others are unexplained. For this sample the table gives 30,000 to 45,000 clones, of which about 87% were detected only once. Around 2.8% of the sample is in the top ten clones. Sample: peripheral blood, taken before any cancer treatment. The origin of the receptors is a woman aged 35-75 years with stage I lung adenocarcinoma.

The chain couples TRBV28 to TRBJ2-1; 11 nucleotides line up with TRBD2. This CDR3 contains 16 residues. Germline V gene data show CDR1 as MDHEN and CDR2 as SYDVKM. V was pared by 7 bases and J by 7 bases, with 12 bases of the junction left unmatched. Here the CDR3 DNA reads TGTGCCAGCACTAAACCCACTAGCGGGAGTTTTAATGAGCAGTTCTTC. Translating gives CASTKPTSGSFNEQFF.

The chain is built from TRBV2 and TRBJ1-2, with D possibly being TRBD1 (6 bases). This CDR3 is built from 14 residues. Germline V gene data show CDR1 as SNHLY and CDR2 as FYNNEI. Trimming left V 7 bases short and J 5 bases short, with 17 bases between. CDR3 DNA: TGTGCCAGCACTCTGGGGGGCAGGGGTTATGGCTACACCTTC. Translated, it gives CASTLGGRGYGYTF. The full variable domain, completed using reference TRBV2 and TRBJ1-2, is EPEVTQTPSHQVTQMGQEVILRCVPISNHLYFYWYRQILGQKVEFLVSFYNNEISEKSEIFDDQFSVERPDGSNFTLKIRSTKLEDSAMYFCASTLGGRGYGYTFGSGTRLTVV.

The chain recombines TRBV27 with TRBJ2-5; D uncertain. V was clipped by 4 bases and J by 4 bases, with 10 bases between them. This CDR3 has 13 residues. Germline V CDR1 and CDR2: MNHEY, SMNVEV (reference sequence). The CDR3 region is CASSSTLRETQYF. Written as DNA, the CDR3 is TGTGCCAGCAGTTCAACCCTCCGAGAGACCCAGTACTTC.

V gene TRBV18 combines with J gene TRBJ1-5; possible D gene TRBD1, 6 bases. From germline, CDR1 is KGHSH and CDR2 LQKENI. V was pared by 1 base and J by 4 bases, with 11 bases between. The CDR3 has 15 amino acids. Here the CDR3 reads CASSPQGGGNQPQHF. As DNA, the CDR3 is TGTGCCAGCTCACCACAGGGAGGGGGTAATCAGCCCCAGCATTTT. Full variable domain (rest looked up from reference TRBV18 and TRBJ1-5): NAGVMQNPRHLVRRRGQEARLRCSPMKGHSHVYWYRQLPEEGLKFMVYLQKENIIDESGMPKERFSAEFPKEGPSILRIQQVVRGDSAAYFCASSPQGGGNQPQHFGDGTRLSIL.

The chain uses TRBV19 and TRBJ1-1; D call uncertain. Trimming removed 7 bases from V and 1 base from J, with 13 bases in between. The CDR3 extends over 14 amino acids. Germline loops: CDR1 LNHDA, CDR2 SQIVND (reference sequence). CDR3 coding DNA: TGTGCCAGTACCCCGACGGCAGGGAACACTGAAGCTTTCTTT. Protein product: CASTPTAGNTEAFF.

This chain uses TRBV7-5 with TRBJ2-2; the DNA was not used to check the table's D call, TRBD2. TRBV7-5 is a listed pseudogene. The CDR3 consists of 21 residues. CDR3 in amino acids: CARSLVPPGTSGRARSGELFF. The CDR3, as DNA: TGTGCCAGAAGCTTAGTCCCCCCCGGGACTAGCGGGAGGGCAAGGTCCGGGGAGCTGTTTTTT.

The V gene is TRBV11-3, the J gene TRBJ2-7; D not certain. Germline V gene lookup returns CDR1 SGHNT and CDR2 YENEEA. This CDR3 has 13 amino acids. Trimming pared 1 base from V and 0 bases from J, leaving 4 bases between. The CDR3: CASSLGSSYEQYF. DNA for the CDR3: TGTGCCAGCAGCTTAGGCAGCTCCTACGAGCAGTACTTC.

As DNA, the CDR3 is TGTGCCAGCAGCTTACAGGGGATCTACAATGAGCAGTTCTTC. Translation gives CASSLQGIYNEQFF. The chain employs TRBV7-9 and TRBJ2-1; maybe TRBD1 (6 bases). This CDR3 contains 14 residues. Trimming shortened V by 2 bases and J by 3 bases, and 8 bases separated the two germline ends. CDR1 SEHNR and CDR2 FQNEAQ come from the germline V gene (reference sequence).

The V gene is TRBV30, the J gene TRBJ1-1; D gene unclear. Germline assignment: CDR1 GTSNPN and CDR2 SVGIG (reference sequence). The CDR3 runs to 11 residues. V gave up 0 bases and J gave up 11 bases, with 10 bases separating them. Here the CDR3 reads CAWSVPPKAFF. CDR3 in DNA: TGTGCCTGGAGTGTACCCCCAAAGGCTTTCTTT.

This chain joins TRBV28 and TRBJ2-7, with D perhaps TRBD2 (6 bases). CDR3 length equals 12 residues. V lost 5 bases and J lost 5, with 10 bases in between. Germline V lookup: CDR1 MDHEN, CDR2 SYDVKM. The DNA of the CDR3 is TGTGCCAGCAGTCTGGAGGGGAACGAGCAGTACTTC. It codes for CASSLEGNEQYF.

The genes are TRBV7-3 and TRBJ2-1; the D is unclear. V lost 5 bases and J lost 8, with 13 bases in between. Germline loops: CDR1 SGHTA, CDR2 FQGTGA. The CDR3 sequence is 13 residues long. As DNA, the CDR3 is TGTGCCAGCAGCCCGAACCAGGTTGATGAGCAGTTCTTC. It is translated as CASSPNQVDEQFF.

The chain couples TRBV11-2 to TRBJ2-7; D ambiguous. The V and J ends lost 1 base and 3 bases respectively, with 7 bases between them. Germline-derived CDR1 and CDR2 are SGHAT and FQNNGV. The CDR3 spans 13 residues. The CDR3 reads CASSLGLFYEQYF. The CDR3 nucleotides read TGTGCCAGCAGCTTAGGACTCTTCTACGAGCAGTACTTC. Full variable domain (missing parts from reference TRBV11-2 and TRBJ2-7): EAGVAQSPRYKIIEKRQSVAFWCNPISGHATLYWYQQILGQGPKLLIQFQNNGVVDDSQLPKDRFSAERLKGVDSTLKIQPAKLEDSAVYLCASSLGLFYEQYFGPGTRLTVT.

The chain carries TRBV5-5 and TRBJ1-5; D is uncertain. The CDR3 runs 12 residues. CDR1 and CDR2 (germline): SGHKS, YYEKEE (reference sequence). The ends were cut back, 0 bases at V and 6 bases at J, with 4 bases in the middle. The CDR3: CASSLEGQPQHF. The CDR3 DNA is TGTGCCAGCAGCTTGGAGGGTCAGCCCCAGCATTTT.

This chain links TRBV6-6 with TRBJ2-7; D may match TRBD1 or TRBD2 (5 bases each). Looked up from germline, CDR1 is MNHNY and CDR2 is SVGAGI (reference sequence). Trimming stripped 8 bases from V and 2 bases from J, with 16 bases between. This CDR3 has 14 amino acids. CDR3 DNA sequence: TGTGCCAGCTCGGGACCGTCTGGGGCCTACGAGCAGTACTTC. This gives the protein CASSGPSGAYEQYF.

In nucleotides, the CDR3 is TGTGCCAGCAGTTCTAGCGGGAGCTCCTACAATGAGCAGTTCTTC. It specifies CASSSSGSSYNEQFF. The rearrangement joins TRBV28 to TRBJ2-1; TRBD2 agrees at 10 bases. Germline-derived CDR1 and CDR2 are MDHEN and SYDVKM. J was trimmed by 0 bases and V by 4 bases; bases with no gene match: 0. CDR3 length: 15 amino acids.